This T cell receptor beta chain was found in a study of metastatic and nonmetastatic thyroid tumors. Study background: Repertoires were compared across blood and tumor or nodule tissue from malignant and benign thyroid patients.

This clone showed up many times. Until they underwent thyroid surgery, no patient had received any treatment. TCRdb re-called clones from the PCR reads using MiXCR. The sample includes tens of thousands of clones, around 21% seen only once; the top ten take roughly a sixth. CDR1 is SNHLY, CDR2 FYNNEI, per germline. Trimming took 4 bases from V and 7 from J, leaving 11 bases between them. CDR3 size: 13 residues. This TCR derives from a female donor with papillary thyroid cancer or a benign thyroid nodule (not recorded which). Some clones in this sample may be carry-over from other donors' samples. The sample comprised blood. The genes are TRBV2 and TRBJ2-1, with D perhaps matching TRBD1 (5 bases). The CDR3 loop is CASSGQGRNEQFF. The CDR3 DNA follows: TGTGCCAGCAGTGGCCAGGGTCGGAATGAGCAGTTCTTC.